The rows below give T cell receptor beta chains drawn from one sample of a study of T cells in Graves' hyperthyroidism and ophthalmopathy. TCRdb reprocessed the multiplex PCR reads via MiXCR and lists one record per CDR3 protein. Seen here are a few hundred thousand distinct CDR3 sequences, around 42% observed once, and the top ten hold approximately 7.5%. The specimen sequenced was peripheral blood or thyroid tissue (not recorded which). Receptors were obtained from a woman between 18 and 30 years old with Graves' hyperthyroidism. The CDR3 runs from the conserved cysteine through the conserved F or W.

J gene: TRBJ1-2
V gene: TRBV29-1
CDR3 protein: CSVEDLWTGGVFGYTF

J gene: TRBJ2-7
V gene: TRBV3-1
CDR3 protein: CASSRDFSSYEQYF

J gene: TRBJ1-5
V gene: TRBV20-1
CDR3 protein: CSALRGGSNQPQHF

J gene: TRBJ2-5
V gene: TRBV7-2
CDR3 protein: CASSTYLAGGLQETQYF

J gene: TRBJ1-4
V gene: TRBV7-9
CDR3 protein: CASPLTSNEKLFF

J gene: TRBJ2-2
V gene: TRBV10-3
CDR3 protein: CAISQDRDTGELFF

J gene: TRBJ2-7
V gene: TRBV11-3
CDR3 protein: CASSLTAKHYEQYF

J gene: TRBJ1-4
V gene: TRBV2
CDR3 protein: CASSDRREKLFF

J gene: TRBJ1-4
V gene: TRBV11-3
CDR3 protein: CASSLGRVEKLFF

J gene: TRBJ1-1
V gene: TRBV12-3/TRBV12-4
CDR3 protein: CASSLDGTARAEAFF

J gene: TRBJ2-3
V gene: TRBV9
CDR3 protein: CASSVAGTGLSTQYF

J gene: TRBJ2-7
V gene: TRBV20-1
CDR3 protein: CSAKEDTYSYEQYF

J gene: TRBJ2-5
V gene: TRBV3-1
CDR3 protein: CASSPYDRERETQYF

J gene: TRBJ1-2
V gene: TRBV5-1
CDR3 protein: CASSFGQGVGYGYTF

J gene: TRBJ2-7
V gene: TRBV19
CDR3 protein: CASSPGQGKAEQYF

J gene: TRBJ2-7
V gene: TRBV5-1
CDR3 protein: CASRTSVTEQYF

J gene: TRBJ2-5
V gene: TRBV12-3/TRBV12-4
CDR3 protein: CASTSSGQWGKETQYF

J gene: TRBJ2-7
V gene: TRBV20-1
CDR3 protein: CSAPRQGHSYEQYF

J gene: .
V gene: TRBV2
CDR3 protein: CASSVQGNIGELFF

J gene: TRBJ1-2
V gene: TRBV4-2
CDR3 protein: CASSQEVRGANYGYTF

J gene: TRBJ2-1
V gene: TRBV2
CDR3 protein: CASSEPRESSCNEQFF